This T cell receptor (beta chain) was obtained from a study of T cell responses to AZD1222 COVID-19 vaccine. Findings and caveats of the study: Baseline seropositivity characterized only a handful of AZD1222 recipients. Two AZD1222 administrations were followed by greater Spike-specific TCR breadth and depth.

A remark on this clone: Its cognate antigen is unknown.

Repertoires were generated with immunoSEQ multiplex PCR, while TCRdb's copy carries only in-frame clones and drops some. The sample lists 68,000 or so clones, about 90% occurring once. Germline-derived CDR1 and CDR2 are SQVTM and ANQGSEA. Deletions cut 8 bases from V and 0 bases from J, with 19 bases between. This CDR3 comprises 15 residues. The source was peripheral blood, collected on day 0 of AZD1222 vaccination. This chain uses TRBV29-1 with TRBJ1-2, with TRBD1 as a possible D gene (6 bases). The receptor's source is an adult in good health. The DNA for the CDR3 is TGCAGCACGAGGGGGTTGGTCAGCCCTAACTATGGCTACACCTTC. It encodes CSTRGLVSPNYGYTF.